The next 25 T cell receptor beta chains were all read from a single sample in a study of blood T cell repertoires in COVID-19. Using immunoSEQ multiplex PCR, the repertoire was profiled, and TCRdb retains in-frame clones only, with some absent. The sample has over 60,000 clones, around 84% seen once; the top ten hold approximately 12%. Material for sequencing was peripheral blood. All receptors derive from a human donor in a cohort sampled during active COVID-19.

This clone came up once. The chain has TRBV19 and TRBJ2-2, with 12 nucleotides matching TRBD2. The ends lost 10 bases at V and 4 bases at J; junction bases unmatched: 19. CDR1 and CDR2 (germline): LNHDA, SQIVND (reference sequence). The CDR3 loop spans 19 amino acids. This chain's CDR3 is CATVRGSTSGSLGTGELFF. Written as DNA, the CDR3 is TGTGCCACCGTGAGAGGGTCGACTAGCGGGAGTTTGGGCACCGGGGAGCTGTTTTTT. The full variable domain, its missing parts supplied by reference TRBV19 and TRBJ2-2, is DGGITQSPKYLFRKEGQNVTLSCEQNLNHDAMYWYRQDPGQGLRLIYYSQIVNDFQKGDIAEGYSVSREKKESFPLTVTSAQKNPTAFYLCATVRGSTSGSLGTGELFFGEGSRLTVL.

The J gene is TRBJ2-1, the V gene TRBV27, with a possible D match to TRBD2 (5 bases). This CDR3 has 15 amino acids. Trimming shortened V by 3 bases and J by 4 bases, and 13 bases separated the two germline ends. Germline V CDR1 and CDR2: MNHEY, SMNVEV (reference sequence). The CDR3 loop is CASSLGGGLYNEQFF. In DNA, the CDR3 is TGTGCCAGCAGTTTGGGTGGAGGACTGTACAATGAGCAGTTCTTC.

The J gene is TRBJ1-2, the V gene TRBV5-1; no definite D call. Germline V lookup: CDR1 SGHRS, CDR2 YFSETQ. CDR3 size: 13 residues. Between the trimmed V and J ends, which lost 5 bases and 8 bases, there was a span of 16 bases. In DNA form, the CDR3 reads TGCGCCAGCAGAGGTGGGCCCGGGGAGGGCTACACCTTC. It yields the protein CASRGGPGEGYTF.

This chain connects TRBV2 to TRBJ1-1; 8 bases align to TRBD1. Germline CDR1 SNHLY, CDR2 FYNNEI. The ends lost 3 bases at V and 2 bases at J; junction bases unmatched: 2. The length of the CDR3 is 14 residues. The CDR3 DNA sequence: TGTGCCAGCAGTGAGACAGGGGTTAACACTGAAGCTTTCTTT. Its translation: CASSETGVNTEAFF.

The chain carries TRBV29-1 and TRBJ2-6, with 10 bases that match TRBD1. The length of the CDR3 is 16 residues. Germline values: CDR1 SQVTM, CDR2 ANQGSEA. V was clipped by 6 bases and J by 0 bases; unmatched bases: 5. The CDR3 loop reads CSVRGQGSSGANVLTF. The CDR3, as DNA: TGCAGCGTGAGGGGACAGGGGAGCTCTGGGGCCAACGTCCTGACTTTC. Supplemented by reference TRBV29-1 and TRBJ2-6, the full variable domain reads SAVISQKPSRDICQRGTSLTIQCQVDSQVTMMFWYRQQPGQSLTLIATANQGSEATYESGFVIDKFPISRPNLTFSTLTVSNMSPEDSSIYLCSVRGQGSSGANVLTFGAGSRLTVL.

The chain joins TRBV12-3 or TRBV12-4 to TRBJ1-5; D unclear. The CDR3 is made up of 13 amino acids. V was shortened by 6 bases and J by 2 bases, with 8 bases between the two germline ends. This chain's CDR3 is CASSPSGNQPQHF. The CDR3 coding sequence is TGTGCCAGCAGCCCGTCGGGCAATCAGCCCCAGCATTTT.

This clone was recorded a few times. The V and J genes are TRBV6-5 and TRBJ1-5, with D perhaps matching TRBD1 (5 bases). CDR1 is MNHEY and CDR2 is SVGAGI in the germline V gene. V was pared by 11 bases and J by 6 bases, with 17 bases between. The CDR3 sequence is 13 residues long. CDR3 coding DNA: TGTGCCGTAGCCGGGGGTAGTCTTCAGCCCCAGCATTTT. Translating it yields CAVAGGSLQPQHF.

The chain's CDR3 is CASSHRAGYTF. CDR3 sequence (DNA): TGTGCCAGCAGTCACAGGGCCGGCTACACCTTC. The chain carries TRBV28 and TRBJ1-2; tentative D call: TRBD1 (6 bases). V was shortened by 5 bases and J by 8 bases, with 9 bases between the two germline ends. In germline, CDR1 is MDHEN, CDR2 SYDVKM. The CDR3 loop spans 11 amino acids.

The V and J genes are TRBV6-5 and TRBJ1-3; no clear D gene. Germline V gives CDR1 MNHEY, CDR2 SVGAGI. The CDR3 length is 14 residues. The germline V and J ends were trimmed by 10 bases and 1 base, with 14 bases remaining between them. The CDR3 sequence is CATFWRESGNTIYF. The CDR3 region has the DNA TGTGCCACCTTTTGGAGAGAATCTGGAAACACCATATATTTT.

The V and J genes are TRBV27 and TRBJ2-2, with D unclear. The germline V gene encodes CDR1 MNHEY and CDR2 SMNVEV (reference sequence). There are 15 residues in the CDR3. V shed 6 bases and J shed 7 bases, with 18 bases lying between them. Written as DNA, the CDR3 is TGTGCCAGCAGCCCGTTCTCGGGTTTCCACGGGGAGCTGTTTTTT. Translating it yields CASSPFSGFHGELFF.

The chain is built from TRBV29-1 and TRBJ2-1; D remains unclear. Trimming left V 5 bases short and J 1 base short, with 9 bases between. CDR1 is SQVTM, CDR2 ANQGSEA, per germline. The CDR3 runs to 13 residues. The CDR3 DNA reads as TGCAGCGTTTTCCGTCAGTCCTACAATGAGCAGTTCTTC. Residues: CSVFRQSYNEQFF.

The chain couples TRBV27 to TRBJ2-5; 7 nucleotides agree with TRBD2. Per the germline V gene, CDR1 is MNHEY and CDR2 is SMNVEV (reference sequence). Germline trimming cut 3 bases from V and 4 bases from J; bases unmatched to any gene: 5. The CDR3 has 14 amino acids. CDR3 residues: CASSLGGVGETQYF. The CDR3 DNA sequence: TGTGCCAGCAGTTTGGGAGGGGTCGGAGAGACCCAGTACTTC.

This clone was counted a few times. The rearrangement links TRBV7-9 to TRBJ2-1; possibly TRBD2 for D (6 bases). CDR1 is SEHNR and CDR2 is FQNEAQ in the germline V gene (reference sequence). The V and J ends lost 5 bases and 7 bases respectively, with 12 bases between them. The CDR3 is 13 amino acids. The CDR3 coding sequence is TGTGCCAGCAGCCGGGGGACCGGGAATGAGCAGTTCTTC. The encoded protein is CASSRGTGNEQFF.

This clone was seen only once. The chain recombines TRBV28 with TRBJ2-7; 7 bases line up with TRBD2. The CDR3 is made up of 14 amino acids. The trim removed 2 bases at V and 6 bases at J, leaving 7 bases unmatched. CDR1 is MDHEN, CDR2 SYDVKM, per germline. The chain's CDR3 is CASSLTGGGSEQYF. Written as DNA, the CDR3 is TGTGCCAGCAGTTTAACGGGAGGCGGGAGCGAGCAGTACTTC.

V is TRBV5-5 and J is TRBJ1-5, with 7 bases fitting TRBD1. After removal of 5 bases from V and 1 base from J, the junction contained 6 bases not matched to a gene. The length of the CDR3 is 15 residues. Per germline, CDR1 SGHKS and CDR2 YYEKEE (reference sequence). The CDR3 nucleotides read TGTGCCAGCAGTTTACAGGGGTCAAGCAATCAGCCCCAGCATTTT. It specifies CASSLQGSSNQPQHF. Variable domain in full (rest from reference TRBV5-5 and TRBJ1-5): DAGVTQSPTHLIKTRGQQVTLRCSPISGHKSVSWYQQVLGQGPQFIFQYYEKEERGRGNFPDRFSARQFPNYSSELNVNALLLGDSALYLCASSLQGSSNQPQHFGDGTRLSIL.

The CDR3 sequence is CASSPASGQLSQPQHF. CDR3 in DNA: TGTGCCAGCAGTCCCGCCAGCGGGCAGTTAAGCCAGCCCCAGCATTTT. The V gene is TRBV28, the J gene TRBJ1-5; no definite D call. V was cut by 5 bases and J by 7 bases, with 21 bases left in between. Germline CDR1 MDHEN, CDR2 SYDVKM. This CDR3 is built from 16 residues. Looking up the rest from reference TRBV28 and TRBJ1-5 gives the full variable domain: DVKVTQSSRYLVKRTGEKVFLECVQDMDHENMFWYRQDPGLGLRLIYFSYDVKMKEKGDIPEGYSVSREKKERFSLILESASTNQTSMYLCASSPASGQLSQPQHFGDGTRLSIL.

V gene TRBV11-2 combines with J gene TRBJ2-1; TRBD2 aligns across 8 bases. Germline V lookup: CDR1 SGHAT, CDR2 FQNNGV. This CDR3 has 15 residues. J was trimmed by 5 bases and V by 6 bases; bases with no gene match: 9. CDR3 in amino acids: CASSRGAGGHNEQFF. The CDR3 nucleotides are TGTGCCAGCAGTCGGGGGGCGGGGGGCCACAATGAGCAGTTCTTC.

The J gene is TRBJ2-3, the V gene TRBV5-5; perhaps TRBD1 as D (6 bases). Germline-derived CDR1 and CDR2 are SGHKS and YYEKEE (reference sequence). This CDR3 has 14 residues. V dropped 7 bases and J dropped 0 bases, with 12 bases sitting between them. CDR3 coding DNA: TGTGCCAGCGGTACAGGGTGGAGCACAGATACGCAGTATTTT. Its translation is CASGTGWSTDTQYF. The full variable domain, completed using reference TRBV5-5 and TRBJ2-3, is DAGVTQSPTHLIKTRGQQVTLRCSPISGHKSVSWYQQVLGQGPQFIFQYYEKEERGRGNFPDRFSARQFPNYSSELNVNALLLGDSALYLCASGTGWSTDTQYFGPGTRLTVL.

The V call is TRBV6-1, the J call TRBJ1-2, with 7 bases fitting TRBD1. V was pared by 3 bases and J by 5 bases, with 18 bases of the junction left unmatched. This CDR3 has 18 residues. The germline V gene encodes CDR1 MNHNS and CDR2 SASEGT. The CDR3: CASSDLTGPSLTRYGYTF. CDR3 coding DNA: TGTGCCAGCAGTGACCTGACAGGGCCTTCCCTTACGAGGTATGGCTACACCTTC.

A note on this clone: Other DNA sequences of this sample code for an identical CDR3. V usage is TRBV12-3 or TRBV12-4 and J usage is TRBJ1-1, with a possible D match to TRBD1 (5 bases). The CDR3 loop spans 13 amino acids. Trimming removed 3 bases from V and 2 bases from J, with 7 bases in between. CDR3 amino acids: CASSFGQNTEAFF. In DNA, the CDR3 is TGTGCCAGCAGTTTCGGACAAAACACTGAAGCTTTCTTT.

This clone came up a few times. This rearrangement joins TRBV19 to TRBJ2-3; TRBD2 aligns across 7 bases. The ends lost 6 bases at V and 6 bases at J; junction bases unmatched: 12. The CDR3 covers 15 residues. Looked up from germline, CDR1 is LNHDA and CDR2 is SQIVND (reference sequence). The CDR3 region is CASSEIVGGVDTQYF. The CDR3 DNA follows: TGTGCCAGTAGCGAGATCGTGGGGGGGGTGGATACGCAGTATTTT.

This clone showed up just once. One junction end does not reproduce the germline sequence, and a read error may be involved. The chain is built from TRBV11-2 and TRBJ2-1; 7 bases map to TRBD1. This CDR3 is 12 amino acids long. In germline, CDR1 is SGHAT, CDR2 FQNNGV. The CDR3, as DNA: TGTGCCAGCAGCTTAGGGTCAGGGGGTTTGGTCTTC. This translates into CASSLGSGGLVF.

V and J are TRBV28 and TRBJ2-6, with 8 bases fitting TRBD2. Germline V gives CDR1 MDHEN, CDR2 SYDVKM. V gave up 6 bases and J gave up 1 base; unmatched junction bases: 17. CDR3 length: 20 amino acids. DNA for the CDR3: TGTGCCAGCAGCCTTCGCGGATGGAGCGGGAGAAGGTCTGGGGCCAACGTCCTGACTTTC. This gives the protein CASSLRGWSGRRSGANVLTF.

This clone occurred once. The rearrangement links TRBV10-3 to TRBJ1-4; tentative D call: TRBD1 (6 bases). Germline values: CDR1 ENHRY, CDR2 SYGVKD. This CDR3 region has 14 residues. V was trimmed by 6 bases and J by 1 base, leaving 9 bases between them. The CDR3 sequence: CAIRSGVTNEKLFF. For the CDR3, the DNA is TGTGCCATCAGATCAGGGGTAACTAATGAAAAACTGTTTTTT.

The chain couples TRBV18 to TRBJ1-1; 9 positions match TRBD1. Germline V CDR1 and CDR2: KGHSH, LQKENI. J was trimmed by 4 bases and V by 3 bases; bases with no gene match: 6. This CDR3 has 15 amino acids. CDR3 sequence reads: CASSPGQGRITEAFF. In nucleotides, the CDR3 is TGTGCCAGCTCACCGGGACAGGGTCGCATCACTGAAGCTTTCTTT.